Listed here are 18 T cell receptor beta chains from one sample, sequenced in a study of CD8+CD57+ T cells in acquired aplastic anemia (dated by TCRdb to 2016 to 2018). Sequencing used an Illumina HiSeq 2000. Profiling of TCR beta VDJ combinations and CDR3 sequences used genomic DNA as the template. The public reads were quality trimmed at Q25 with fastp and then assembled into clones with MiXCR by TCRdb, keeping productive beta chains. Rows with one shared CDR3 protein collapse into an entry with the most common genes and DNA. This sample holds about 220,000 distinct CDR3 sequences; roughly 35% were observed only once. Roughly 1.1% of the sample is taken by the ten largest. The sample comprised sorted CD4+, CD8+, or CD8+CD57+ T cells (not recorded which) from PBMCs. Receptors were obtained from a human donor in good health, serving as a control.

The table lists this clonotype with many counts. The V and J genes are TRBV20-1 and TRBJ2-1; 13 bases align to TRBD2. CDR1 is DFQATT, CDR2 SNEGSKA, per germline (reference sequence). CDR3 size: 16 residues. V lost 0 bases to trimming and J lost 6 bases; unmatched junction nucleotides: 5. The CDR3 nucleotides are TGCAGTGCTAGAGATAGGACTAGCGGGGGATCCAATGAGCAGTTCTTC. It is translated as CSARDRTSGGSNEQFF.

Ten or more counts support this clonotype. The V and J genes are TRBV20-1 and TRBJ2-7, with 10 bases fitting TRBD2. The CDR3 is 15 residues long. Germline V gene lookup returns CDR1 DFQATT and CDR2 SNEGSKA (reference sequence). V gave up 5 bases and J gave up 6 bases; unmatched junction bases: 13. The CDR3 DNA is TGCAGTGCTGAGACCCCTAGCGGGAGTCAGGTCGAGCAGTACTTC. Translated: CSAETPSGSQVEQYF.

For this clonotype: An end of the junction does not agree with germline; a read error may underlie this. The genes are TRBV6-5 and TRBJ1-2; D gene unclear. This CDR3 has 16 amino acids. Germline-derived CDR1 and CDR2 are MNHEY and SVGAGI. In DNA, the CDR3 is TGTGCCAGCAGGTACTCGAGATATCGGGGTGGCTATGGCTACACCTTC. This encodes CASRYSRYRGGYGYTF.

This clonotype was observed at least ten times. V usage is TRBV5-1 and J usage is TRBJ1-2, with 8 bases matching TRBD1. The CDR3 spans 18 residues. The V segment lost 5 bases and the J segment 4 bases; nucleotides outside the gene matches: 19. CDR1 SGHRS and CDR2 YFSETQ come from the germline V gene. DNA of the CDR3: TGCGCCAGCAGGGCCCTTAGACAGGGGAAGCAAACCGGCTATGGCTACACCTTC. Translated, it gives CASRALRQGKQTGYGYTF.

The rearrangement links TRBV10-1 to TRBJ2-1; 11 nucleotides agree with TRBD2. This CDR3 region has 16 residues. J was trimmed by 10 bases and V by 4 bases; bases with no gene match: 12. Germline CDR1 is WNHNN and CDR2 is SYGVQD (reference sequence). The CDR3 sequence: CASSGPTSGTLAEQFF. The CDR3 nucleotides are TGCGCCAGCAGTGGACCGACTAGCGGGACTCTGGCGGAGCAGTTCTTC.

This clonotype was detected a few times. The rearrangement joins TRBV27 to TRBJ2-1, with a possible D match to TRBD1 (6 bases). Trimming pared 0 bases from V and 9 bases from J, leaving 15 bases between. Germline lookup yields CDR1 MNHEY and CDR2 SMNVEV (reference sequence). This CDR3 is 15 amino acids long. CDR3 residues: CASSLSRGSSGEQFF. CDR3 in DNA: TGTGCCAGCAGTTTATCGAGGGGGAGCAGCGGTGAGCAGTTCTTC.

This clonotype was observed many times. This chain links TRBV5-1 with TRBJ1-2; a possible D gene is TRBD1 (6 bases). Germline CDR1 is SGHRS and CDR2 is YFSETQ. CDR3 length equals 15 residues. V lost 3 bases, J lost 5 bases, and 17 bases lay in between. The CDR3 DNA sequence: TGCGCCAGCAGCTCGGGACAACAGGGCCCTTATGGCTACACCTTC. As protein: CASSSGQQGPYGYTF.

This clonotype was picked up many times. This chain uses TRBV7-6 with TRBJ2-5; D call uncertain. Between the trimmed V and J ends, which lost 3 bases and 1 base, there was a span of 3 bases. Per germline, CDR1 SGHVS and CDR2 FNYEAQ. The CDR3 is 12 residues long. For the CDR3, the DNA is TGTGCCAGCAGCTTGGGCCAAGAGACCCAGTACTTC. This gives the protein CASSLGQETQYF.

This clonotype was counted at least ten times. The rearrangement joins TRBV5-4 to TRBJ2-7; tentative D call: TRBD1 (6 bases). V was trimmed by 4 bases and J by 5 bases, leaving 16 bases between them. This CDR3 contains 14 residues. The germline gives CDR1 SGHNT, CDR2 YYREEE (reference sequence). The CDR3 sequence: CASSQSRDTHEQYF. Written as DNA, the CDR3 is TGTGCCAGCAGCCAAAGCCGGGACACCCACGAGCAGTACTTC.

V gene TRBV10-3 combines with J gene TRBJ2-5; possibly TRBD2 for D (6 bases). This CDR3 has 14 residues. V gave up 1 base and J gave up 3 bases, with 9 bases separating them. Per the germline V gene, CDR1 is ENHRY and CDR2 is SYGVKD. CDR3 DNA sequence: TGTGCCATCAGTGAGTGGGGGGTTGAAGAGACCCAGTACTTC. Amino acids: CAISEWGVEETQYF.

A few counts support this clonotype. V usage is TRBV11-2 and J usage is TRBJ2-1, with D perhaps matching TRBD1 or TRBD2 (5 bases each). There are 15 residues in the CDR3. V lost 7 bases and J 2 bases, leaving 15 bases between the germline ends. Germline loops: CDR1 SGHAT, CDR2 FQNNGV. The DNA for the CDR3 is TGTGCCAGCACCCGCCTGGGGGAGCCCTACAATGAGCAGTTCTTC. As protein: CASTRLGEPYNEQFF.

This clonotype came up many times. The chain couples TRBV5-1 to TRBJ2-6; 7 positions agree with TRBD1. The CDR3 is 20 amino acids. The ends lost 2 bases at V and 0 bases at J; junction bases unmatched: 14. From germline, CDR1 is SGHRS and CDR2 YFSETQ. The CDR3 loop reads CASSFIPRDSIISGANVLTF. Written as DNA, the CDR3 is TGCGCCAGCAGCTTCATCCCAAGGGACAGCATAATCTCTGGGGCCAACGTCCTGACTTTC.

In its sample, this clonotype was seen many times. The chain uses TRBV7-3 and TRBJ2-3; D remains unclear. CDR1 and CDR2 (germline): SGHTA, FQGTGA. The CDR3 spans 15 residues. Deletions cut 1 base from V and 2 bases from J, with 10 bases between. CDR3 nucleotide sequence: TGTGCCAGCAGCTTAAGTGGTCAGGTCACAGATACGCAGTATTTT. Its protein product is CASSLSGQVTDTQYF.

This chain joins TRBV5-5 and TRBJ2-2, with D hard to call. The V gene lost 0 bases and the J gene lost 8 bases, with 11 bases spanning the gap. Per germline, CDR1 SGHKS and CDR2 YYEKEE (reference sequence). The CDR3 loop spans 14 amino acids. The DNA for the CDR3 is TGTGCCAGCAGCTTGGGCATTGCAGCAGGGGAGCTGTTTTTT. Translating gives CASSLGIAAGELFF.

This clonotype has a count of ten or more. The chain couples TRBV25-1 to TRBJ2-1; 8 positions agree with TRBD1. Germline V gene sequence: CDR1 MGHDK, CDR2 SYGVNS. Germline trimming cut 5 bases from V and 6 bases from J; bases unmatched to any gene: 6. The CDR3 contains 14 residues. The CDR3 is CASSRQGARNEQFF. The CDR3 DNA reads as TGTGCCAGCAGTAGGCAGGGGGCGCGCAATGAGCAGTTCTTC. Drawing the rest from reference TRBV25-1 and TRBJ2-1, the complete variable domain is EADIYQTPRYLVIGTGKKITLECSQTMGHDKMYWYQQDPGMELHLIHYSYGVNSTEKGDLSSESTVSRIRTEHFPLTLESARPSHTSQYLCASSRQGARNEQFFGPGTRLTVL.

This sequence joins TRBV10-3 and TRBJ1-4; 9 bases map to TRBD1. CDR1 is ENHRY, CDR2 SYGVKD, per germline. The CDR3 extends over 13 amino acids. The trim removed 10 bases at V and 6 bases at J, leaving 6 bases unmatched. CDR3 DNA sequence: TGTGCCAGCCTTAGGACAGGGGATGAAAAACTGTTTTTT. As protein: CASLRTGDEKLFF.

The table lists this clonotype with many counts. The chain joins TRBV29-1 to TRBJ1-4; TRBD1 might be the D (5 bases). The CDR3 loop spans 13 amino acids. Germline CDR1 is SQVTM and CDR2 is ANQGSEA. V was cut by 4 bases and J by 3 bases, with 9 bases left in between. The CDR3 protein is CSVGDPPNEKLFF. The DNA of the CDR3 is TGCAGCGTTGGGGACCCCCCTAATGAAAAACTGTTTTTT.

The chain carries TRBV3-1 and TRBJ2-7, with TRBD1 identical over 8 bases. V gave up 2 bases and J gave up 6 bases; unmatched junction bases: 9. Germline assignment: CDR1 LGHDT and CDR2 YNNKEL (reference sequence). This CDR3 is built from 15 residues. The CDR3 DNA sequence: TGTGCCAGCAGCCAAATCGGGACAGGTTTACTCGAGCAGTACTTC. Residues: CASSQIGTGLLEQYF.